Listed below are T cell receptor beta chains from one sample, sequenced in a study of T cell repertoires in aging, cancer and after chemotherapy. TCRdb passed the multiplex PCR reads through MiXCR, listing each CDR3 protein once. The sample shows under 8,000 distinct CDR3 sequences, about 31% of them seen only once. Sample: blood. These TCRs come from a human donor with a blood cancer. The donor label of this sample is uncertain. Both conserved end residues are part of each CDR3. Fields, in order: V gene, J gene, clone size, D gene, CDR3 DNA, CDR3 protein. A D gene is named only where the DNA matches it firmly. Clone size is shown for a subset of rows, as once, few, many or a class of expanded clone.

TRBV5-1,TRBJ2-3,.,.,TGCGCCAGCCTAGACGGAACTAGCTTCGTTACAGATACGCAGTATTTT,CASLDGTSFVTDTQYF
TRBV12-3/TRBV12-4,TRBJ1-2,few,.,TGTGCCAGCAGTTTAGGTCCGGGCGGAGGCTATGGCTACACCTTC,CASSLGPGGGYGYTF
TRBV28,TRBJ2-7,once,TRBD1,TGTGCCAGCAGTCCAGGGGGCAGCTCCTACGAGCAGTACTTC,CASSPGGSSYEQYF
TRBV30,TRBJ1-3,few,.,TGTGCCTGGAGGGTCCTCGGGACTCCCGGGGGAAACACCATATATTTT,CAWRVLGTPGGNTIYF
TRBV6-4,TRBJ2-3,.,TRBD1,TGTGCCAGCAGTGCCGCTGCAGGGGGCGGGGGCACAGATACGCAGTATTTT,CASSAAAGGGGTDTQYF
TRBV13,TRBJ2-7,.,.,TGTGCCAGCAGTTACCTGGCCCCTTCAATCGAGCAGTACTTC,CASSYLAPSIEQYF
TRBV6-5,TRBJ1-5,few,TRBD1,TGTGCCAGCAGGAAAGGGACAGGGGAGGGTCAGCCCCAGCATTTT,CASRKGTGEGQPQHF
TRBV5-6,TRBJ2-7,.,TRBD1,TGTGCCAGCAGCTTAGGGCCGGGACAGGGTTCCTACGAGCAGTACTTC,CASSLGPGQGSYEQYF
TRBV6-1,TRBJ1-1,few,TRBD1,TGTGCCAGCAGACAGGGGACAGGCACTGAAGCTTTCTTT,CASRQGTGTEAFF
TRBV5-6,TRBJ2-1,.,TRBD1,TGTGCCAGCAGTCCGACAGGGTCTACCTACGAGCAGTTCTTC,CASSPTGSTYEQFF
TRBV7-2,TRBJ1-3,.,TRBD1,TGTGCCAGCAGCGCCGGACAGGCCCTCTCTGGAAACACCATATATTTT,CASSAGQALSGNTIYF
TRBV12-3/TRBV12-4,TRBJ2-2,few,TRBD2,TGTGCCAGCAGGCGGACTAGCAGAAACACCGGGGAGCTGTTTTTT,CASRRTSRNTGELFF
TRBV6-1,TRBJ1-5,few,.,TGTGCCAGCAGTGAGCAGACAGAGATTAGCAATCAGCCCCAGCATTTT,CASSEQTEISNQPQHF
TRBV7-6,TRBJ2-7,few,.,TGTGCCAGCAGCAGCTATGTCGGGGAGCAGTACTTC,CASSSYVGEQYF
TRBV6-1,TRBJ2-7,.,TRBD2,TGTGCCAGCGGCAAAGCGACCCCGGGGGGGGCGCGAAGCCGCGAGCAGTACTTC,CASGKATPGGARSREQYF
TRBV5-1,TRBJ2-1,few,.,TGCGCCAGCAGCTTGGCCCAACAGGGAATGTTACAGCTCTTC,CASSLAQQGMLQLF
TRBV19,TRBJ2-2,few,.,TGTGCCAGTAAGGTTATCACGCCGGGAAGCACCGGGGAGCTGTTTTTT,CASKVITPGSTGELFF
TRBV6-5,TRBJ2-7,few,TRBD1,TGTGCCAGCAGCAAGGACAGGGCCTCCTACGAGCAGTACTTC,CASSKDRASYEQYF
TRBV29-1,TRBJ1-3,many,TRBD1,TGCAGCACCTCACTTGGACAGGCTGGAAACACCATATATTTT,CSTSLGQAGNTIYF
TRBV7-9,TRBJ1-2,.,.,TGTGCCAGCAGCCCCCAACGCCTAGGGGGGCCCGGCTACACCTTC,CASSPQRLGGPGYTF
TRBV5-1,TRBJ2-1,once,TRBD1,TGCGCCAGCAACCCCGACAGGGAAAATGAGCAGTTCTTC,CASNPDRENEQFF
TRBV27,TRBJ2-1,.,TRBD2,TGTGCCAGCAGTTTCAAAATGGAGGGCGGGGGATACAATGAGCAGTTCTTC,CASSFKMEGGGYNEQFF